This note documents a single T cell receptor beta chain sequence. What it binds is not known. Trimming took off 5 bases at V and 3 bases at J, with 14 bases between the two ends. CDR3 length: 15 residues. Germline CDR1 and CDR2: SGHDT and YYEEEE. Sequencing used immunoSEQ multiplex PCR; TCRdb keeps in-frame clones, though not all of them. The profile shows 300,000 to 400,000 clones, about nine tenths of them singletons. This entry is derived from a study of cytomegalovirus exposure and HLA in healthy donors. Overall study findings and caveats: The tendency of first-cohort TCR clusters to co-occur in the 120 validation repertoires was identified by a subsequent analysis.

This TCR was sampled from a woman under 30 in good health and CMV-seronegative. The sequenced material came from PBMCs. V usage is TRBV5-6 and J usage is TRBJ1-4; possibly TRBD1 for D (6 bases). The CDR3 bases are TGTGCCAGCAGTCACGCAGGGGTAGCTAATGAAAAACTGTTTTTT. Translation gives CASSHAGVANEKLFF.